Sequencing of this T cell receptor beta chain was carried out in a study of CD8 T cells in ankylosing spondylitis. The trim removed 3 bases at V and 0 bases at J, leaving 8 bases unmatched. This CDR3 is 15 amino acids long. From germline, CDR1 is GTSNPN and CDR2 SVGIG (reference sequence). Study-wide results and limits: Clones tied to disease were said to be significantly enriched in matched ankylosing spondylitis synovial fluid.

In this sample, this clonotype turned up once. The target antigen is unknown. From the 5' RACE reads, TCRdb called clonotypes with MiXCR, one entry per CDR3 protein. The table includes around 300,000 distinct CDR3 sequences, more than 20% detected once. This sequence originates from a female donor with ankylosing spondylitis or in good health (not recorded which). The sample was blood, either unsorted or a sorted T cell fraction (not recorded which). The V and J genes are TRBV30 and TRBJ2-7; TRBD1 matches 7 bases. CDR3 DNA: TGTGCCTGGAGCATTGGGACAGACTTCTCCTACGAGCAGTACTTC. This sequence encodes CAWSIGTDFSYEQYF.